This entry lists 8 T cell receptor beta chains sequenced from one sample in a study of cytomegalovirus exposure and HLA in healthy donors. PCR employed 60 Vbeta and 13 Jbeta primers. Only in-frame clones appear in the TCRdb table, and some are missing; sequencing was by immunoSEQ multiplex PCR. The sample contains some 190,000 clones, 80% to 90% of which appear only once. Sequencing was done on a sample of PBMCs. The receptors derive from a man between 35 and 55 years old in good health and CMV-seropositive.

This sequence joins TRBV19 and TRBJ2-7; D is uncertain. The CDR3 consists of 12 residues. CDR1 LNHDA and CDR2 SQIVND come from the germline V gene (reference sequence). The V gene lost 4 bases and the J gene lost 4 bases, with 8 bases spanning the gap. In DNA form, the CDR3 reads TGTGCCAGTAGTAGAGACACTTACGAGCAGTACTTC. Protein: CASSRDTYEQYF.

This chain joins TRBV28 and TRBJ1-4; D is possibly TRBD1 (5 bases). V was shortened by 2 bases and J by 7 bases, with 11 bases between the two germline ends. This CDR3 has 14 residues. Looked up from germline, CDR1 is MDHEN and CDR2 is SYDVKM. The CDR3, as DNA: TGTGCCAGCAGTTTAGGGGGGGGAGGTGAAAAACTGTTTTTT. Its translation: CASSLGGGGEKLFF.

The chain joins TRBV5-1 to TRBJ2-2; D possibly corresponds to TRBD1 (5 bases). Per germline, CDR1 SGHRS and CDR2 YFSETQ. V lost 1 base to trimming and J lost 1 base, with 8 bases between them. The CDR3 extends over 15 amino acids. This chain's CDR3 is CASSLSQGNTGELFF. The CDR3 DNA sequence: TGCGCCAGCAGCTTGAGCCAGGGGAACACCGGGGAGCTGTTTTTT.

The chain recombines TRBV5-4 with TRBJ2-2, with D possibly being TRBD2 (6 bases). CDR1 and CDR2 (germline): SGHNT, YYREEE (reference sequence). V lost 0 bases and J lost 3, with 9 bases in between. The CDR3 length is 15 residues. The CDR3 sequence is CASSLVPGDTGELFF. Here the CDR3 DNA reads TGTGCCAGCAGCTTGGTTCCGGGGGACACCGGGGAGCTGTTTTTT.

This clone came up once. The chain uses TRBV9 and TRBJ1-1, with D hard to call. CDR1 is SGDLS and CDR2 is YYNGEE in the germline V gene. CDR3 size: 13 residues. V lost 4 bases and J 4 bases, leaving 11 bases between the germline ends. In DNA, the CDR3 is TGTGCCAGCAGCCCGAGAGGTCTCACTGAAGCTTTCTTT. Translating it yields CASSPRGLTEAFF.

The chain uses TRBV5-1 and TRBJ2-3, with 9 bases aligning to TRBD2. This CDR3 spans 16 amino acids. Per germline, CDR1 SGHRS and CDR2 YFSETQ. J lost 6 bases, V lost 4 bases, and 12 bases had no gene match. The CDR3 nucleotides read TGCGCCAGCAGCCTTGACGATCGACTAGCGGAGGATACGCAGTATTTT. This translates into CASSLDDRLAEDTQYF.

V is TRBV6-5 and J is TRBJ2-7; D may be TRBD1 (6 bases). Trimming shortened V by 6 bases and J by 3 bases, and 18 bases separated the two germline ends. This CDR3 has 15 residues. Germline V lookup: CDR1 MNHEY, CDR2 SVGAGI. CDR3 bases: TGTGCCAGCAGGCCTCCTGGGGGCGAGGTCTACGAGCAGTACTTC. It yields the protein CASRPPGGEVYEQYF.

The gene calls are TRBV5-1 and TRBJ2-7; no reliable D call. Trimming removed 0 bases from V and 7 bases from J, with 5 bases in between. Per germline, CDR1 SGHRS and CDR2 YFSETQ. CDR3 size: 11 residues. CDR3 DNA: TGCGCCAGCAGCTTGGCCGAGGAGCAGTACTTC. Protein: CASSLAEEQYF.